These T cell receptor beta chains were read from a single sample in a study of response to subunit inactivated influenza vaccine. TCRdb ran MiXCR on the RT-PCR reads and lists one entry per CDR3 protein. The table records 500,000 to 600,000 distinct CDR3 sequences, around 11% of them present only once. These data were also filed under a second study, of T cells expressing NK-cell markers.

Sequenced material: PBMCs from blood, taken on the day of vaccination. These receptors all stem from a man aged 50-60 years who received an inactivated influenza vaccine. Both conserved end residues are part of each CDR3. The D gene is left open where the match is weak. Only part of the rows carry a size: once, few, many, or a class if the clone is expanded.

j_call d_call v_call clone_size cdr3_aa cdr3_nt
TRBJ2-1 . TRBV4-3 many CASSQRRGRNEQFF TGCGCCAGCAGCCAACGAAGGGGTCGGAATGAGCAGTTCTTC
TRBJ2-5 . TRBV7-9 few CASSPDLSLAETQYF TGTGCCAGCAGCCCCGATCTCTCTCTGGCAGAGACCCAGTACTTC
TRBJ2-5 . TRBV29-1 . CSVEDPWGETQYF TGCAGCGTTGAAGATCCCTGGGGGGAGACCCAGTACTTC
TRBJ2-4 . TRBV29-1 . CSVATQGNIQYF TGCAGCGTCGCGACTCAGGGGAACATTCAGTACTTC
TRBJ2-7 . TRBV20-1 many CSARLRGYEQYF TGCAGTGCTAGATTGAGGGGGTACGAGCAGTACTTC
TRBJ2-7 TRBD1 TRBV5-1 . CASRVDRDYEQYF TGCGCCAGCAGGGTCGACAGGGACTACGAGCAGTACTTC
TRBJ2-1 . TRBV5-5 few CASSLFISASEQFF TGTGCCAGCAGCTTGTTCATTAGCGCGAGTGAGCAGTTCTTC
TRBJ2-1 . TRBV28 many CASSFYPITGTRTHNEQFF TGTGCCAGCAGTTTCTATCCAATAACCGGGACTCGCACCCACAATGAGCAGTTCTTC
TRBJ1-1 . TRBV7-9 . CASSFRQVAENTEAFF TGTGCCAGCAGCTTCAGACAGGTGGCAGAGAACACTGAAGCTTTCTTT
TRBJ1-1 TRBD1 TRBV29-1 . CSTRGQAGTEAFF TGCAGCACCCGCGGACAGGCCGGGACTGAAGCTTTCTTT
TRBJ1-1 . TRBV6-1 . CASRKLANSAEAFF TGTGCCAGCAGAAAACTTGCAAATTCGGCTGAAGCTTTCTTT
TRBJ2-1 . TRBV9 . CASSVGSRRDNEQFF TGTGCCAGCAGCGTTGGCTCCCGGAGGGACAATGAGCAGTTCTTC
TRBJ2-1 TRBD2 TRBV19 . CATQRVLAGNEQFF TGTGCCACCCAGCGGGTACTAGCGGGCAATGAGCAGTTCTTC
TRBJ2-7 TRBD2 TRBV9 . CASSVVGTSDEQYF TGTGCCAGCAGCGTAGTGGGGACTAGCGACGAGCAGTACTTC
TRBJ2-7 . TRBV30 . CAWSGGSSYEQYF TGTGCCTGGAGTGGGGGATCCTCCTACGAGCAGTACTTC
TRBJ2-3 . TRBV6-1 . CASSERWEADTTDTQYF TGTGCCAGCAGTGAACGGTGGGAGGCAGATACCACAGATACGCAGTATTTT
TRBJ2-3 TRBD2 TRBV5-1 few CASSFRLAGGKDTQYF TGCGCCAGCAGCTTCCGACTAGCGGGAGGGAAAGATACGCAGTATTTT
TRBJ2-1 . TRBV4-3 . CASSQRNGAEGGRQFF TGCGCCAGCAGCCAACGGAACGGGGCAGAAGGGGGACGGCAGTTCTTC
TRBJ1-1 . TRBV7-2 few CASSPQEGITEAFF TGTGCCAGCAGCCCCCAAGAGGGGATCACTGAAGCTTTCTTT
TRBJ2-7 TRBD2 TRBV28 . CASSLNLAGFYEQYF TGTGCCAGCAGTTTGAATCTAGCGGGGTTCTACGAGCAGTACTTC
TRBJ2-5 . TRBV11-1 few CASRPQGGGETQYF TGTGCCAGCAGGCCCCAGGGGGGCGGAGAGACCCAGTACTTC
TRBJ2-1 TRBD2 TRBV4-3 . CASSHPPASGTYNEQFF TGCGCCAGCAGCCACCCCCCCGCTAGCGGGACTTACAATGAGCAGTTCTTC
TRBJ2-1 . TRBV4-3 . CASSQGWELTYNEQFF TGCGCCAGCAGCCAAGGTTGGGAACTCACCTACAATGAGCAGTTCTTC